This entry is about one T cell receptor beta chain. The data are from a study of blood T cell repertoires in COVID-19. Across the whole study: Spain, Italy and the United States supplied samples that represented acute and convalescent COVID-19. T cells, B-cell-depleted T cells, or PBMCs provided the cDNA or gDNA that served as material.

Measured with immunoSEQ multiplex PCR; TCRdb has only the in-frame clones, and not every one. Of fewer than 350,000 clones in the sample, roughly 86% are singletons; the top ten hold 9.4%. With 4 bases clipped from V and 0 bases from J, the junction kept 5 bases outside the gene matches. This CDR3 region has 17 residues. CDR1 SGHNT and CDR2 YYREEE come from the germline V gene (reference sequence). The rearrangement links TRBV5-4 to TRBJ2-6, with TRBD1 matching 9 bases. The source of this sequence is a man between 18 and 35 years old with active or convalescent COVID-19. Sequencing used peripheral blood. CDR3 amino acids: CASSAGTGFSGANVLTF. CDR3 DNA: TGTGCCAGCAGCGCCGGGACAGGGTTCTCTGGGGCCAACGTCCTGACTTTC.